This T cell receptor (beta chain) was found in a study of blood T cell repertoires in COVID-19. Study information: The study drew acute and convalescent COVID-19 samples from the United States, Italy and Spain. PBMCs, B-cell-depleted T cells, or T cells provided the cDNA or gDNA that made up the material.

Assay: immunoSEQ multiplex PCR; the TCRdb copy retains only in-frame clones and omits some. Among 250,000 or so clones, about nine tenths were seen once, and the ten largest hold less than 3%. This CDR3 spans 17 amino acids. With V trimmed by 4 bases and J by 3 bases, 14 bases remained unmatched. CDR1 is SGHNT and CDR2 is YENEEA in the germline V gene. This sequence was found in an older woman with acute or convalescent COVID-19. This chain uses TRBV11-3 with TRBJ2-7; TRBD1 matches 8 bases. The sample was peripheral blood. The CDR3 sequence is CASSSARGQAEDYEQYF. The CDR3 nucleotides are TGTGCCAGCAGCTCAGCGAGGGGACAGGCCGAGGACTACGAGCAGTACTTC.